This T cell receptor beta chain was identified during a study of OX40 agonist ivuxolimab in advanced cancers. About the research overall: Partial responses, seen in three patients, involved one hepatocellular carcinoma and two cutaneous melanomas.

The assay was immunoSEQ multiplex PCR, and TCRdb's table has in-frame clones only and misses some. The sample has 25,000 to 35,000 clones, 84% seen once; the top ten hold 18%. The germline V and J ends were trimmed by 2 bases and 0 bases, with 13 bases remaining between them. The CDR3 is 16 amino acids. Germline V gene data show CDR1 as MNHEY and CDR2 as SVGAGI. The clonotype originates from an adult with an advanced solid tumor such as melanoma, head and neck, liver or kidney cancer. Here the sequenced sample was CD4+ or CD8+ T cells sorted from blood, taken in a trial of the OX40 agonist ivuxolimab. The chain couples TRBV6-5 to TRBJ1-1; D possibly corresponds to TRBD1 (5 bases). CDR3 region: CASSYNPGPMNTEAFF. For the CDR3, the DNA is TGTGCCAGCAGTTACAATCCAGGGCCTATGAACACTGAAGCTTTCTTT.